One TCR beta chain is described in this entry. The antigen it recognizes is unknown. No clone much larger than this one lies a single base away; base qualities are absent. This entry belongs to a study of graft-versus-host responses after intestinal transplantation listed by TCRdb under 2021. Notes on the research overall: Recipients received multivisceral, liver-intestinal, or isolated intestinal transplants. After intestinal transplantation, graft-versus-host and host-versus-graft alloreactive T cell clones in the graft, circulation and bone marrow were tracked using bulk TCR-beta CDR3 sequencing. Donor T cell macrochimerism was defined as a peak of at least 4% donor T cells among recipient peripheral blood mononuclear cells. Rather than going through the commercial service, samples from a few later patients were sequenced in-house on an Illumina MiSeq and processed with MiXCR. Every recipient was given anti-thymocyte globulin induction, followed by 2 to 3 years of maintenance tacrolimus and steroids. To identify alloreactive clones, pre-transplant mixed lymphocyte reaction products were sequenced and compared with unstimulated pre-transplant donor and recipient T cells. Of the roughly 23 intestinal transplant recipients enrolled in the cohort, one of whom was a retransplant, a few patients without pretransplant specimens were excluded. Broader findings and caveats from the paper: GvH clones were detected in recipient bone marrow, and some appeared earlier in ileal mucosa or blood, consistent with an intestinal mucosal origin. Patients with donor T cell macrochimerism had high GvH to HvG T cell clonal ratios in their allografts. Early after transplant, peak levels of circulating GvH clones were found to be associated with declines in HvG clones. The conclusions were limited by the relatively low number and heterogeneity of the intestinal transplant patients.

To isolate intraepithelial and lamina propria lymphocytes from graft specimens, dithiothreitol, EDTA incubations and collagenase D digestion were used. Bulk TCR-beta sequencing was performed on serial intestinal graft biopsy specimens collected as late as 600 days after transplant. CDR1 is given as LGHNT and CDR2 as FRNRAP, both from the germline V gene. The CDR3 goes from the cysteine to the phenylalanine over 12 residues. Only the CDR3 DNA stays, 36 bases, in frame from base 1. V is pared back by 1 base and J by 7 bases, with 6 bases lying between the germline termini. The method behind the library was the immunoSEQ multiplex PCR assay. Adaptive Biotechnologies carried out high-throughput TCR-beta CDR3 sequencing of genomic DNA for most patients. The original pipeline was this. TCR sequencing data for more than 15 patients were retrieved from Adaptive's ImmunoSEQ software; a few other patients were processed with MiXCR and VDJtools. CDR3 nucleotide sequences shared by donor and recipient were removed because the origin of these sequences could not be assigned. At least 2-fold expansion over unstimulated cells and a minimum CFSE-low frequency of 0.002% (template counts) or 0.001% (read counts) were required for clones to be classified as alloreactive. Clones were considered mappable if detected in sequenced pre-transplant spleen, lymph node, or MLR CFSE-low populations of the donor or recipient. The cumulative frequency of alloreactive clones was calculated as a percentage of all sequences, weighted by copy number. The source is immuneACCESS, and TCRdb retained only in-frame sequences with V and J called. Part of the clones is not carried over; for the studies checked, unresolved V genes explain less than half of this, and the remainder is unexplained. From that table come the V and J calls and clone size; the DNA was used to work out D and trimming. The sample contains several thousand clones, 79% of them found a single time. The ten largest account for over 5% of the sample.

The sequence joins TRBV12-5 to TRBJ2-3; no D segment can be confidently identified. The receptor's source is a human patient who received an intestinal transplant, so some T cells may come from the graft donor. Sequencing was performed on ileum tissue, taken around 17 and 21 days after intestinal transplantation. Here the CDR3 is given as CASGLGLHTQYF. Here is the DNA: TGTGCTAGTGGTTTGGGTCTACATACGCAGTATTTT.